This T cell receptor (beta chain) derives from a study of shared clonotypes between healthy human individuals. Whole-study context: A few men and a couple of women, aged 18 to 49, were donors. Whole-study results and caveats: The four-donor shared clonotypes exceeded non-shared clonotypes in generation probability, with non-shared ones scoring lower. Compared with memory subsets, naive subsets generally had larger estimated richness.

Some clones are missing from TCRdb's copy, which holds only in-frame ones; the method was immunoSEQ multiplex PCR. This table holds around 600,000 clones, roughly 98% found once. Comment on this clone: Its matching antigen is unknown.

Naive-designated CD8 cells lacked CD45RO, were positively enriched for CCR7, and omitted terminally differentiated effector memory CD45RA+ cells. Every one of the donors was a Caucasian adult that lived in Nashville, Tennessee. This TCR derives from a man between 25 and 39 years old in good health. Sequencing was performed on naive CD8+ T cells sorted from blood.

The CDR3 loop is CASSPRTSGRRLPYNEQFF. The CDR3 DNA reads TGTGCCAGCTCACCCCGGACTAGCGGGAGGCGACTTCCTTACAATGAGCAGTTCTTC. The rearrangement uses TRBV18 and TRBJ2-1; 14 bases are shared with TRBD2. Germline V CDR1 and CDR2: KGHSH, LQKENI. V lost 3 bases and J lost 4; bases outside the gene matches: 11. This CDR3 contains 19 residues.